This T cell receptor beta chain was identified during a study of beta chain features in type 1 diabetes. General study points: Across all four CD4+ subsets, people with type 1 diabetes showed modestly shorter TCRB CDR3s.

CDR1 is MNHEY and CDR2 is SMNVEV in the germline V gene (reference sequence). The CDR3 sequence is 17 residues long. The germline V and J ends were trimmed by 3 bases and 5 bases, with 21 bases remaining between them. Concerning this clone itself: Its antigen is as yet unknown.

Expressed TCRB transcripts were sequenced, since all the RNA that had been isolated was reverse transcribed. Produced via immunoSEQ multiplex PCR; TCRdb's table is partial and in-frame only. Altogether 600,000 to 750,000 clones are present, roughly 12% being singletons, with the ten largest covering 0.095% to 0.15%. The TCR sequence derives from a man aged 25 to 40 with type 1 diabetes. Sequencing was done on a sample of naive CD4+ T cells from blood. The chain combines TRBV27 with TRBJ2-3, with D maybe TRBD2 (6 bases). CDR3 loop: CASSFGRSGLWKDTQYF. The CDR3 DNA is TGTGCCAGCAGTTTCGGTCGGAGCGGGTTATGGAAAGATACGCAGTATTTT.